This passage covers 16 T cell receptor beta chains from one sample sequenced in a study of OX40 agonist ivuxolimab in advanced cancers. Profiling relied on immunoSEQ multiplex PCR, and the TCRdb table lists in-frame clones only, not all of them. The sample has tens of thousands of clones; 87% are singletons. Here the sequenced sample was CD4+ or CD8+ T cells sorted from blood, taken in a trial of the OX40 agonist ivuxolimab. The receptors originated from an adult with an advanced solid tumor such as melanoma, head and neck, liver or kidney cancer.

Here the CDR3 reads CASTRGSYNEQFF. Written as DNA, the CDR3 is TGTGCCAGCACAAGGGGGTCCTACAATGAGCAGTTCTTC. The chain employs TRBV7-9 and TRBJ2-1; tentative D call: TRBD1 (6 bases). The CDR3 runs to 13 residues. V was trimmed by 7 bases and J by 1 base, leaving 8 bases between them. The germline V gene encodes CDR1 SEHNR and CDR2 FQNEAQ (reference sequence).

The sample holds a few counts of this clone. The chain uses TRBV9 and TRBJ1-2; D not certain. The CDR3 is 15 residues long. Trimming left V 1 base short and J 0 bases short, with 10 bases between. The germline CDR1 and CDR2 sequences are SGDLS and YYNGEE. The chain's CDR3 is CASSVQVKANYGYTF. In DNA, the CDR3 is TGTGCCAGCAGCGTACAGGTAAAAGCTAACTATGGCTACACCTTC.

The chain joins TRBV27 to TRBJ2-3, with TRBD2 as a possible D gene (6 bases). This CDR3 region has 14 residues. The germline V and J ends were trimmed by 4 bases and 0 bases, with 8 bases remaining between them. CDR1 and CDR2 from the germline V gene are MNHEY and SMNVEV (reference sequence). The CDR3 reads CASSWGTSTDTQYF. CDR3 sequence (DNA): TGTGCCAGCAGTTGGGGGACTAGCACAGATACGCAGTATTTT.

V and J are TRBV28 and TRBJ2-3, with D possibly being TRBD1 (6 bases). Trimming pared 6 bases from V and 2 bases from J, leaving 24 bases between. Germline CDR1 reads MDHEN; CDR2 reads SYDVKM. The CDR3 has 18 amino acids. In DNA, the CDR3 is TGTGCCAGCAGCCTTCTTGAGCTACAGGGAGACTCCACAGATACGCAGTATTTT. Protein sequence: CASSLLELQGDSTDTQYF.

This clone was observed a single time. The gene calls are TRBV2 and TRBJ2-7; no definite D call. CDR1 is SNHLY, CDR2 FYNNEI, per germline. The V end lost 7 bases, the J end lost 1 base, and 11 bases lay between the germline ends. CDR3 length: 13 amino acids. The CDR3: CASKQYTSYEQYF. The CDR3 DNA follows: TGTGCCAGCAAACAGTATACATCCTACGAGCAGTACTTC.

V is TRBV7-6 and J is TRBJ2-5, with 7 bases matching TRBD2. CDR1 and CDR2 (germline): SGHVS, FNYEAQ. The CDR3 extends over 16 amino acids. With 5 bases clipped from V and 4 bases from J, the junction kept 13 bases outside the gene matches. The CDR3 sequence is CASSPFEKRDVETQYF. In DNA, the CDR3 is TGTGCCAGCAGCCCCTTCGAAAAGCGGGATGTAGAGACCCAGTACTTC.

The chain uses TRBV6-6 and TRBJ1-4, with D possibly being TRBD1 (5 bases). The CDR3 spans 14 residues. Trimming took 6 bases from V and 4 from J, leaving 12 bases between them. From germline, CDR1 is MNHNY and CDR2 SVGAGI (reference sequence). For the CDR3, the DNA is TGTGCCAGCAGGTCAGGGTCCGGTAATGAAAAACTGTTTTTT. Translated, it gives CASRSGSGNEKLFF.

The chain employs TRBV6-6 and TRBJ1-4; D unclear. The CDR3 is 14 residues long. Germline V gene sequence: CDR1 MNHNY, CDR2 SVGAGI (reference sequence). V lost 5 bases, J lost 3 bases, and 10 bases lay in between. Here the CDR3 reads CASSGAEPNEKLFF. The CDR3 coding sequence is TGTGCCAGCAGTGGAGCAGAACCTAATGAAAAACTGTTTTTT.

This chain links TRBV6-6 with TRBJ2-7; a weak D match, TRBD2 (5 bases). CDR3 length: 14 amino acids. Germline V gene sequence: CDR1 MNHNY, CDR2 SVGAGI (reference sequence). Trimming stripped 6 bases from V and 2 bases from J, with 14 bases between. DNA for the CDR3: TGTGCCAGCAGACGTAGCGAAGCGCCCTACGAGCAGTACTTC. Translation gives CASRRSEAPYEQYF.

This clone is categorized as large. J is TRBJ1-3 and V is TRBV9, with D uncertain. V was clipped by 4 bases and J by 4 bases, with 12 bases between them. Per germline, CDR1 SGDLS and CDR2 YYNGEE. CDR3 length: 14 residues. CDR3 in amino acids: CASSYGVGGNTIYF. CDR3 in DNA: TGTGCCAGCAGCTACGGGGTGGGCGGAAACACCATATATTTT.

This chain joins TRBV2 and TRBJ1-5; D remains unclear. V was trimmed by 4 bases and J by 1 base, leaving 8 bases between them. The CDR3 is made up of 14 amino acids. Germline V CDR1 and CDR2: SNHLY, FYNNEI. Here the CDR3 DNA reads TGTGCCAGCAGTGGCGATGGGAGCAATCAGCCCCAGCATTTT. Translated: CASSGDGSNQPQHF.

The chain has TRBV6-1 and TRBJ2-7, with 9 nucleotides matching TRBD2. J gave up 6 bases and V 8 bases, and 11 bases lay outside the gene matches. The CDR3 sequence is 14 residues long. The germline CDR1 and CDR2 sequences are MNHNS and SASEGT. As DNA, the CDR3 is TGTGCCAGCCGCAGCCCTAGCGGGAAACGCGAGCAGTACTTC. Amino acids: CASRSPSGKREQYF.

CDR3 amino acids: CATSRDRGGSNQPQHF. The DNA of the CDR3 is TGTGCCACCAGCAGAGATCGTGGAGGTAGCAATCAGCCCCAGCATTTT. The chain uses TRBV15 and TRBJ1-5; D gene unclear. Germline CDR1 LNHNV, CDR2 YYDKDF (reference sequence). Trimming left V 0 bases short and J 0 bases short, with 9 bases between. The CDR3 has 16 residues.

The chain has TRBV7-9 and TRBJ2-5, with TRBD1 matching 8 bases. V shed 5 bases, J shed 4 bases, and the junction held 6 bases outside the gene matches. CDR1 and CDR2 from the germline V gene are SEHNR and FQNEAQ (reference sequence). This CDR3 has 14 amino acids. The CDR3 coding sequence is TGTGCCAGCAGCCGGACCAGGGGGCGAGAGACCCAGTACTTC. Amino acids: CASSRTRGRETQYF. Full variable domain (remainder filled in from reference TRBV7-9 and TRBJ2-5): DTGVSQNPRHKITKRGQNVTFRCDPISEHNRLYWYRQTLGQGPEFLTYFQNEAQLEKSRLLSDRFSAERPKGSFSTLEIQRTEQGDSAMYLCASSRTRGRETQYFGPGTRLLVL.

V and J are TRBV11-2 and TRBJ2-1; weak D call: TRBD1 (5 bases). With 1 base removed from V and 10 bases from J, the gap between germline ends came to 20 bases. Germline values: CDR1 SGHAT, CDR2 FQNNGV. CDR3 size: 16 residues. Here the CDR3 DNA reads TGTGCCAGCAGCTTAGTCCTCGGCAGGGCTTCAGGGGAGCAGTTCTTC. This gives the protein CASSLVLGRASGEQFF.

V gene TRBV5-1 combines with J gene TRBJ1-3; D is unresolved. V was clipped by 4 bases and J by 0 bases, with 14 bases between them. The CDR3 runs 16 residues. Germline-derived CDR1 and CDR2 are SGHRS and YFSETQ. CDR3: CASSGGPKSSGNTIYF. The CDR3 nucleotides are TGCGCCAGCAGCGGCGGGCCGAAGAGCTCTGGAAACACCATATATTTT.